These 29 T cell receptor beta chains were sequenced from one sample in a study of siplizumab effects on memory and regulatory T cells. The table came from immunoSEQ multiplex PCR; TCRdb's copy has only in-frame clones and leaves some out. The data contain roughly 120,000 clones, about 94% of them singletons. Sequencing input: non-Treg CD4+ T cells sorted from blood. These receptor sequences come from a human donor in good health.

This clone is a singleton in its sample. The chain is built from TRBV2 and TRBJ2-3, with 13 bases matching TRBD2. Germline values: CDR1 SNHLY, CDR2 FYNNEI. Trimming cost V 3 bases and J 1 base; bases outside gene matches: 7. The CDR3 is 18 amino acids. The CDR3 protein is CASSEEMGTSGGTDTQYF. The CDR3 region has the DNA TGTGCCAGCAGTGAGGAGATGGGGACTAGCGGGGGCACAGATACGCAGTATTTT.

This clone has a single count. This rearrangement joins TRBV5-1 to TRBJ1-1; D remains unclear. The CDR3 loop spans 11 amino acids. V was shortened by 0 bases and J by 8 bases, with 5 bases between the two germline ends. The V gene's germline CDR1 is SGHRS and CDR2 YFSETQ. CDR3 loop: CASSLEGEAFF. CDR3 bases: TGCGCCAGCAGCTTGGAGGGCGAAGCTTTCTTT.

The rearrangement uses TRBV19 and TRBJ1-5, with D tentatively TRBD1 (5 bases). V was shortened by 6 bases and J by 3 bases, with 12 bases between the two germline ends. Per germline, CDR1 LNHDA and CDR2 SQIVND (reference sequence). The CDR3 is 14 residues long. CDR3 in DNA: TGTGCCAGTAGATATCAGGGAGCCAATCAGCCCCAGCATTTT. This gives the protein CASRYQGANQPQHF. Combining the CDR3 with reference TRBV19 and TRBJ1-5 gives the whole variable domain DGGITQSPKYLFRKEGQNVTLSCEQNLNHDAMYWYRQDPGQGLRLIYYSQIVNDFQKGDIAEGYSVSREKKESFPLTVTSAQKNPTAFYLCASRYQGANQPQHFGDGTRLSIL.

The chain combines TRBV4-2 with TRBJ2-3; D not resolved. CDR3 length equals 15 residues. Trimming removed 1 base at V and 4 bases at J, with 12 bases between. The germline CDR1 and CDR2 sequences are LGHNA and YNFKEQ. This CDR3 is CASSQAALGADTQYF. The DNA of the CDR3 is TGTGCCAGCAGCCAAGCGGCTCTAGGCGCAGATACGCAGTATTTT.

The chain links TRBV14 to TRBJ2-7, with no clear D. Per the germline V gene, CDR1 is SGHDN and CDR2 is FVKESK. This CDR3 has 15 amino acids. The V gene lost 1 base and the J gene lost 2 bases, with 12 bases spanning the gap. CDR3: CASSQGQVPTYEQYF. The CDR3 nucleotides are TGTGCCAGCAGCCAAGGTCAAGTACCGACCTACGAGCAGTACTTC.

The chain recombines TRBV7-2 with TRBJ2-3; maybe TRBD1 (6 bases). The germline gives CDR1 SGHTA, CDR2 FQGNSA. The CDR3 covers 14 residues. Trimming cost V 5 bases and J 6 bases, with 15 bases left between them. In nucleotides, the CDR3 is TGTGCCAGCAGCCCGGGACATGGACTTGATACGCAGTATTTT. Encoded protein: CASSPGHGLDTQYF.

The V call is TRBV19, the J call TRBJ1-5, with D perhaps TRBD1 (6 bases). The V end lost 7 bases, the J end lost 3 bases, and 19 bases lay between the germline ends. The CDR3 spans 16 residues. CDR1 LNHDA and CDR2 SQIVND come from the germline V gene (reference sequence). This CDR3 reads CASTETGRKVNQPQHF. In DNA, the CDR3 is TGTGCCAGTACCGAGACAGGAAGAAAGGTCAATCAGCCCCAGCATTTT.

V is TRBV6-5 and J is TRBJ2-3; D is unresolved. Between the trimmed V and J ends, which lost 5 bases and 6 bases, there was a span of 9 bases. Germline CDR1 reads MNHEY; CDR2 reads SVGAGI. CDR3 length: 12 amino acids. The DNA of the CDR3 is TGTGCCAGCAGTCTACACCCCGATACGCAGTATTTT. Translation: CASSLHPDTQYF.

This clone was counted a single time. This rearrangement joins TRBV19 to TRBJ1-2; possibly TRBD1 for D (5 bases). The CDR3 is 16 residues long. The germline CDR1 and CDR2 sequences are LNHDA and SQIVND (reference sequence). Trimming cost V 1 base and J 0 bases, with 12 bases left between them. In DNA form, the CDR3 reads TGTGCCAGTAGTATAGTTTCGACAGAGCCTAACTATGGCTACACCTTC. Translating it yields CASSIVSTEPNYGYTF.

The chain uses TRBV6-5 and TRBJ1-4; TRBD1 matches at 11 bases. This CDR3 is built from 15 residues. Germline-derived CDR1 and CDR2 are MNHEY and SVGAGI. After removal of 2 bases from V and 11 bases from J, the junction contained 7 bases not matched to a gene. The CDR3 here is CASSYGTGGPFKLFF. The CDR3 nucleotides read TGTGCCAGCAGTTACGGGACAGGGGGACCGTTCAAACTGTTTTTT.

The CDR3: CASSHITGQRTDTQYF. CDR3 bases: TGTGCCAGCAGCCACATAACGGGACAGCGCACAGATACGCAGTATTTT. The chain has TRBV4-2 and TRBJ2-3, with 7 nucleotides matching TRBD1. This CDR3 is 16 amino acids long. The germline V gene encodes CDR1 LGHNA and CDR2 YNFKEQ. After removal of 3 bases from V and 1 base from J, the junction contained 7 bases not matched to a gene.

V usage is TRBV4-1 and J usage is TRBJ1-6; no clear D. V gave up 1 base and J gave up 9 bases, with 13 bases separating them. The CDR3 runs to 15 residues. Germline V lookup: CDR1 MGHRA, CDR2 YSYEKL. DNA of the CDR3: TGCGCCAGCAGCCAAGTGGCCATAAGCGGTTCACCCCTCCACTTT. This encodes CASSQVAISGSPLHF.

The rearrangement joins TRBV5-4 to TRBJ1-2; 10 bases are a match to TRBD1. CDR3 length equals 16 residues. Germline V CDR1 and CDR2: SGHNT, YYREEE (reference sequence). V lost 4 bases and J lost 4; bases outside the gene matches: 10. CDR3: CASSPRDRGFVYGYTF. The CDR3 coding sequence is TGTGCCAGCAGCCCCCGGGACAGGGGTTTCGTCTATGGCTACACCTTC.

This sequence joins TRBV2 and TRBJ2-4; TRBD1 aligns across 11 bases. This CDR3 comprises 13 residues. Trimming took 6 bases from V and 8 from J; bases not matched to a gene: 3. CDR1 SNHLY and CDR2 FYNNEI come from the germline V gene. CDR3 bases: TGTGCCAGCAGGGGGACAGGGGGGGACATTCAGTACTTC. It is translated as CASRGTGGDIQYF.

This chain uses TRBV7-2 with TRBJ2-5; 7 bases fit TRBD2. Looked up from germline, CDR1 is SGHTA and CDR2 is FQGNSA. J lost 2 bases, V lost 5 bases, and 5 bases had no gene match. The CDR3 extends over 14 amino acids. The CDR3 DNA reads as TGTGCCAGCAGCCCTAGCGGAGCTCAAGAGACCCAGTACTTC. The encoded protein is CASSPSGAQETQYF.

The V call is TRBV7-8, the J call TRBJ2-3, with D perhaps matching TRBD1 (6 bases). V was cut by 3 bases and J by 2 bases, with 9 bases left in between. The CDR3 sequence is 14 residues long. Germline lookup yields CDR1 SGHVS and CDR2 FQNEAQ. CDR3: CASSLGTPTDTQYF. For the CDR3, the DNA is TGTGCCAGCAGCTTGGGGACACCCACAGATACGCAGTATTTT.

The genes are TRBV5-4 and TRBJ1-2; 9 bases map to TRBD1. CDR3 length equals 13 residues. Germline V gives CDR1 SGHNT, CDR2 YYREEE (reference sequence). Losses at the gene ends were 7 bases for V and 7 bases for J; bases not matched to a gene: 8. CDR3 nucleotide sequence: TGTGCCAGCGGACCTGGGACAGGGTTTGGCTACACCTTC. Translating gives CASGPGTGFGYTF.

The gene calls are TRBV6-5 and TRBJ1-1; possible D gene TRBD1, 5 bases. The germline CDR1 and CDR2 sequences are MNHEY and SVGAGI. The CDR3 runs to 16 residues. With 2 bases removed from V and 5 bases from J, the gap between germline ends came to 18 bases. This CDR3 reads CASSYPLSVGGTEAFF. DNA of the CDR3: TGTGCCAGCAGTTACCCTTTAAGCGTGGGGGGGACTGAAGCTTTCTTT.

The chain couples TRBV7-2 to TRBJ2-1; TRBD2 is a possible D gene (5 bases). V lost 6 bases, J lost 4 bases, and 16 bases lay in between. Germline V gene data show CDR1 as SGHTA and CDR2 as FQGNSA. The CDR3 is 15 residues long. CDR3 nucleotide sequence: TGTGCCAGCAGACTAGGTGGTAGCTTTTACAATGAGCAGTTCTTC. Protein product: CASRLGGSFYNEQFF.

This chain's CDR3 is CASRAGTGGSYEQYF. CDR3 DNA: TGTGCCAGCAGAGCCGGGACAGGGGGCTCGTACGAGCAGTACTTC. The chain is built from TRBV2 and TRBJ2-7, with TRBD1 identical over 12 bases. With 6 bases clipped from V and 4 bases from J, the junction kept 7 bases outside the gene matches. The CDR3 spans 15 residues. Germline values: CDR1 SNHLY, CDR2 FYNNEI.

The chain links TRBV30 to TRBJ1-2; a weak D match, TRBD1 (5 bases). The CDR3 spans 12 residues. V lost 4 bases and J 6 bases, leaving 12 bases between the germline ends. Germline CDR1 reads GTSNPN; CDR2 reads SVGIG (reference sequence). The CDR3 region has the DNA TGTGCCTGGATGGGGGTTTTCCATGGCTACACCTTC. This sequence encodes CAWMGVFHGYTF. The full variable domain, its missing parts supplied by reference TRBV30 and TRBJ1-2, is SQTIHQWPATLVQPVGSPLSLECTVEGTSNPNLYWYRQAAGRGLQLLFYSVGIGQISSEVPQNLSASRPQDRQFILSSKKLLLSDSGFYLCAWMGVFHGYTFGSGTRLTVV.

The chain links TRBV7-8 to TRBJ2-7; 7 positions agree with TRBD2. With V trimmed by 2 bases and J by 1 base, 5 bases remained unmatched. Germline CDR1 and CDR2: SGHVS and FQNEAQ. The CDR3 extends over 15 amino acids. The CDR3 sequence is CASSLLADLSYEQYF. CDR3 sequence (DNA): TGTGCCAGCAGCTTACTAGCGGACTTATCCTACGAGCAGTACTTC.

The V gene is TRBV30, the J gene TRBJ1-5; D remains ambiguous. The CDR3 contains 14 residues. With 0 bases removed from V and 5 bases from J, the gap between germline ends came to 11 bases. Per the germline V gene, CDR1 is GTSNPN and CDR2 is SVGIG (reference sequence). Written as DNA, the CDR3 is TGTGCCTGGAGTGTCAGAACCTCTTATCAGCCCCAGCATTTT. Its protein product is CAWSVRTSYQPQHF.

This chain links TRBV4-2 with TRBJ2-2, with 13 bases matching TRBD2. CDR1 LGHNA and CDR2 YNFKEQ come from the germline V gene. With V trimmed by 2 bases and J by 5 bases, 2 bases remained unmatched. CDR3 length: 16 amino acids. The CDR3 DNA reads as TGTGCCAGCAGCCAACGACTAGCGGGGGGAACCGGGGAGCTGTTTTTT. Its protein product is CASSQRLAGGTGELFF.

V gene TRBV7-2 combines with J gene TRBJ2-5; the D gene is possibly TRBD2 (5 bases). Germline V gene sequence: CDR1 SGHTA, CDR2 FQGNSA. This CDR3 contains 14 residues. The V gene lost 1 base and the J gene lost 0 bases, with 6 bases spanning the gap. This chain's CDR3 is CASSLGGYQETQYF. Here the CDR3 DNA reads TGTGCCAGCAGCTTAGGCGGGTACCAAGAGACCCAGTACTTC.

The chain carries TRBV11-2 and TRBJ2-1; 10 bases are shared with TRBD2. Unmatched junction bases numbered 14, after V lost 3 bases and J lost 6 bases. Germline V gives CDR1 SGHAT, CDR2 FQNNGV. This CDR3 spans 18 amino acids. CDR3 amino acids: CASSLYPSGSFTANEQFF. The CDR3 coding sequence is TGTGCCAGCAGCTTGTACCCTAGCGGGAGTTTTACCGCCAATGAGCAGTTCTTC.

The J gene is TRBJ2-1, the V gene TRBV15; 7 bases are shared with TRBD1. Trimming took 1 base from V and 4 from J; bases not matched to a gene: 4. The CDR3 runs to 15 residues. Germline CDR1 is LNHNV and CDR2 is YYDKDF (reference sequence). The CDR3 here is CATSRGTGAYNEQFF. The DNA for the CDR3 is TGTGCCACCAGCAGAGGAACAGGGGCGTACAATGAGCAGTTCTTC.

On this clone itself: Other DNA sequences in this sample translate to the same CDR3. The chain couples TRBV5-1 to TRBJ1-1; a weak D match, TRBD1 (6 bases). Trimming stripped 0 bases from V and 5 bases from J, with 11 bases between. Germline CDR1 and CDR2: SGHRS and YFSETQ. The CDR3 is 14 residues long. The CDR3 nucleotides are TGCGCCAGCAGCTTGGACGGGGGCAGGACTGAAGCTTTCTTT. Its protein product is CASSLDGGRTEAFF.

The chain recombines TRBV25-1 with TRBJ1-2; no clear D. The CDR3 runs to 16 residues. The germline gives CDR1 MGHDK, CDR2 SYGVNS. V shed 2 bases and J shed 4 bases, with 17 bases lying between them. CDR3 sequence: CASSEASEGGIYGYTF. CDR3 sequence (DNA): TGTGCCAGCAGTGAAGCGTCCGAAGGTGGAATCTATGGCTACACCTTC.